The 7 T cell receptor beta chains below all came from one sample that was sequenced in a study of blood T cell repertoires in COVID-19. Libraries were prepared by immunoSEQ multiplex PCR; TCRdb keeps only in-frame clonotypes and omits some of them. This table has about 480,000 clones, roughly nine tenths appearing once. Sequencing was carried out using peripheral blood. The receptors here all came from a man younger than 35 with COVID-19, enrolled during active disease.

This chain connects TRBV28 to TRBJ2-2; TRBD2 matches at 11 bases. J was trimmed by 1 base and V by 3 bases; bases with no gene match: 16. Germline CDR1 reads MDHEN; CDR2 reads SYDVKM. This CDR3 comprises 21 residues. The CDR3 loop is CASSLNGVTSGAGMNTGELFF. The CDR3 DNA reads as TGTGCCAGCAGTTTGAATGGTGTGACTAGCGGGGCCGGAATGAACACCGGGGAGCTGTTTTTT. The complete variable domain, with remaining parts taken from reference TRBV28 and TRBJ2-2, reads DVKVTQSSRYLVKRTGEKVFLECVQDMDHENMFWYRQDPGLGLRLIYFSYDVKMKEKGDIPEGYSVSREKKERFSLILESASTNQTSMYLCASSLNGVTSGAGMNTGELFFGEGSRLTVL.

The chain carries TRBV19 and TRBJ1-2, with TRBD1 identical over 7 bases. CDR1 is LNHDA and CDR2 is SQIVND in the germline V gene (reference sequence). This CDR3 has 13 residues. V dropped 6 bases and J dropped 5; count of bases not matched to a gene: 6. The CDR3 DNA reads as TGTGCCAGTAGCCTGGGACAGAGTTATGGCTACACCTTC. Translated, it gives CASSLGQSYGYTF.

The CDR3 DNA sequence: TGTGCCAGCAGCCTAGCGGGAGGGCTTCCCGAGCAGTACTTC. Its protein is CASSLAGGLPEQYF. The chain employs TRBV13 and TRBJ2-7; 12 bases map to TRBD2. This CDR3 is 14 amino acids long. V lost 5 bases, J lost 6 bases, and 5 bases stayed unmatched. Germline-derived CDR1 and CDR2 are PRHDT and FYEKMQ (reference sequence). The full variable domain, in which reference TRBV13 and TRBJ2-7 provide the parts outside the CDR3, is AAGVIQSPRHLIKEKRETATLKCYPIPRHDTVYWYQQGPGQDPQFLISFYEKMQSDKGSIPDRFSAQQFSDYHSELNMSSLELGDSALYFCASSLAGGLPEQYFGPGTRLTVT.

CDR3 in amino acids: CASSVTGTGGYGELFF. Here the CDR3 DNA reads TGCGCCAGCAGCGTAACCGGGACAGGGGGCTATGGGGAGCTGTTTTTT. The V gene is TRBV5-1, the J gene TRBJ2-2; 12 bases are shared with TRBD1. The germline V gene has CDR1 SGHRS and CDR2 YFSETQ. CDR3 length: 16 residues. J lost 8 bases, V lost 4 bases, and 9 bases had no gene match.

The CDR3 nucleotides read TGTGCCAGCTCACCAAATGCCGTTGGGACAGATCAGCCCCAGCATTTT. This sequence encodes CASSPNAVGTDQPQHF. V usage is TRBV18 and J usage is TRBJ1-5; 7 nucleotides match TRBD1. Looked up from germline, CDR1 is KGHSH and CDR2 is LQKENI. There are 16 residues in the CDR3. Unmatched junction bases numbered 9, after V lost 2 bases and J lost 5 bases.

This chain uses TRBV11-2 with TRBJ2-2, with D tentatively TRBD2 (5 bases). The CDR3 contains 15 residues. Trimming removed 5 bases from V and 5 bases from J, with 15 bases in between. Germline loops: CDR1 SGHAT, CDR2 FQNNGV. The CDR3 here is CASSPKGGQTGELFF. DNA of the CDR3: TGTGCCAGCAGCCCGAAGGGCGGGCAAACCGGGGAGCTGTTTTTT.

This chain joins TRBV11-1 and TRBJ2-1; D perhaps matches TRBD2 (6 bases). The CDR3 covers 16 residues. Germline loops: CDR1 SGHAT, CDR2 FQDESV (reference sequence). Trimming shortened V by 3 bases and J by 6 bases, and 18 bases separated the two germline ends. Here the CDR3 DNA reads TGTGCCAGCAGCTTGGGCGGAACACTAGCCACCAATGAGCAGTTCTTC. It is translated as CASSLGGTLATNEQFF.